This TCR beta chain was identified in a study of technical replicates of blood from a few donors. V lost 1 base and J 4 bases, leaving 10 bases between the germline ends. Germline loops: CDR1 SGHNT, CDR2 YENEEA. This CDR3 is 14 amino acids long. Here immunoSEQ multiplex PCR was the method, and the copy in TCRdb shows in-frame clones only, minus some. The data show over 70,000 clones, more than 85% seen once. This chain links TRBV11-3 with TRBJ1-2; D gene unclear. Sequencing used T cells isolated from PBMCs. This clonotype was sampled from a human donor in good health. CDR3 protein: CASSLVSGGYGYTF. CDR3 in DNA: TGTGCCAGCAGCTTAGTTTCGGGAGGCTATGGCTACACCTTC.